This is a list of T cell receptor beta chains from one sample in a study of regulatory T cells in long-lasting Graves disease. TCRdb processed the multiplex PCR reads anew with MiXCR; each CDR3 protein has one entry. The repertoire holds about 350,000 distinct CDR3 sequences, with approximately 15% as singletons. These same records also appear under a second study, on T cells in Graves' hyperthyroidism and ophthalmopathy.

The starting material was peripheral blood mononuclear cells (PBMCs), obtained at new diagnosis, from a patient treated with antithyroid drugs. Receptors were obtained from a man aged 40-49 years with Graves disease. The CDR3 runs from the conserved cysteine through the conserved F or W. The D gene is left open where the match is weak. Some rows have no size entry. The others give once, few or many, or a class for an expanded clone.

j_call | d_call | clone_size | cdr3_length | v_call | cdr3_aa | cdr3_nt
TRBJ1-1 | NA | many | 16 | TRBV9 | CASSVGPDVLNTEAFF | TGTGCCAGCAGCGTAGGTCCGGATGTTTTGAACACTGAAGCTTTCTTT
TRBJ1-1 | NA | few | 16 | TRBV7-9 | CASSLGRWSGSTEAFF | TGTGCCAGCAGCCTGGGGCGTTGGTCAGGCTCCACTGAAGCTTTCTTT
TRBJ2-3 | NA | many | 13 | TRBV7-2 | CASSWKASDTQYF | TGTGCCAGCAGCTGGAAAGCCTCAGATACGCAGTATTTT
TRBJ1-1 | NA | many | 13 | TRBV6-1 | CASSEGAHTEAFF | TGTGCCAGCAGTGAGGGGGCGCACACTGAAGCTTTCTTT
TRBJ2-3 | NA | many | 16 | TRBV3-1 | CASSPQWTTRTDTQYF | TGTGCCAGCAGCCCACAATGGACAACTCGCACAGATACGCAGTATTTT
TRBJ2-7 | TRBD2 | many | 16 | TRBV20-1 | CSARGLAGISSYEQYF | TGCAGTGCCAGAGGTCTAGCGGGGATTAGCTCCTACGAGCAGTACTTC
TRBJ2-1 | NA | many | 16 | TRBV28 | CASSSSGWSSYNEQFF | TGTGCCAGCAGTTCCTCGGGGTGGAGCTCCTACAATGAGCAGTTCTTC
TRBJ2-3 | TRBD2 | few | 19 | TRBV10-3 | CAIKPQRGGLRKSTDTQYF | TGTGCCATCAAGCCACAGCGGGGGGGCCTAAGGAAGAGCACAGATACGCAGTATTTT
TRBJ2-7 | NA | many | 10 | TRBV6-1 | CASTLYEQYF | TGTGCCAGCACCCTCTACGAGCAGTACTTC
TRBJ2-3 | NA | NA | 14 | TRBV11-3 | CASSFPRYTDTQYF | TGTGCCAGCAGCTTCCCGCGATACACAGATACGCAGTATTTT
TRBJ1-1 | NA | many | 14 | TRBV5-1 | CASRLRGMDTEAFF | TGCGCCAGCAGACTCCGGGGTATGGACACTGAAGCTTTCTTT
TRBJ2-6 | TRBD1 | NA | 15 | TRBV2 | CASTDRGSGANVLTF | TGTGCCAGCACCGACAGGGGGTCTGGGGCCAACGTCCTGACTTTC
TRBJ1-6 | NA | many | 15 | TRBV5-1 | CASSPVAGADSPLHF | TGCGCCAGCAGCCCGGTTGCAGGGGCGGATTCACCCCTCCACTTT
TRBJ1-5 | TRBD1 | NA | 14 | TRBV27 | CASRLTGRNQPQHF | TGTGCCAGCAGGCTGACAGGGCGCAATCAGCCCCAGCATTTT
TRBJ2-7 | NA | NA | 14 | TRBV29-1 | CSVAGTVSSYEQYF | TGCAGCGTTGCGGGGACGGTAAGCTCCTACGAGCAGTACTTC
TRBJ1-6 | NA | few | 14 | TRBV2 | CASSFRSGNSPLHF | TGTGCCAGCAGCTTCAGGTCAGGGAATTCACCCCTCCACTTT
TRBJ2-7 | NA | many | 15 | TRBV2 | CASSERQVGDYEQYF | TGTGCCAGCAGTGAGAGGCAGGTCGGGGACTACGAGCAGTACTTC
TRBJ2-5 | NA | many | 14 | TRBV7-2 | CASSSDGRQETQYF | TGTGCCAGCAGCTCAGATGGACGACAAGAGACCCAGTACTTC
TRBJ2-5 | TRBD2 | many | 16 | TRBV6-1 | CATSGGQRGVEETQYF | TGTGCCACCAGTGGGGGCCAGCGGGGGGTCGAAGAGACCCAGTACTTC
TRBJ2-5 | NA | many | 13 | TRBV27 | CASSSRRLEAQYF | TGTGCCAGCAGTTCCCGTAGGCTGGAAGCCCAGTACTTC
TRBJ1-1 | NA | many | 14 | TRBV28 | CASSLIRTPPEAFF | TGTGCCAGCAGTTTAATTAGGACACCCCCTGAAGCTTTCTTT
TRBJ1-1 | TRBD1 | many | 16 | TRBV3-1 | CASSKEGTGSNTEAFF | TGTGCCAGCAGCAAAGAAGGGACAGGGAGCAACACTGAAGCTTTCTTT
TRBJ1-1 | NA | many | 17 | TRBV7-9 | CASSPTPWRILNTEAFF | TGTGCCAGCAGCCCCACCCCCTGGCGGATCCTGAACACTGAAGCTTTCTTT
TRBJ2-6 | NA | few | 16 | TRBV5-1 | CASKGRDRSGANVLTF | TGCGCCAGCAAGGGCAGGGACCGATCTGGGGCCAACGTCCTGACTTTC
TRBJ1-2 | NA | many | 16 | TRBV2 | CASSEGRTGVGYGYTF | TGTGCCAGCAGTGAGGGCCGGACGGGGGTGGGCTATGGCTACACCTTC
TRBJ2-1 | NA | few | 12 | TRBV5-1 | CASSSRDDEQFF | TGCGCCAGCAGTTCCAGGGACGATGAGCAGTTCTTC
TRBJ2-2 | TRBD2 | many | 14 | TRBV13 | CASTSGLESGELFF | TGTGCCAGCACTTCGGGACTAGAGAGCGGGGAGCTGTTTTTT
TRBJ2-2 | NA | many | 14 | TRBV7-2 | CASSPDMNTGELFF | TGTGCCAGCAGCCCCGACATGAACACCGGGGAGCTGTTTTTT
TRBJ2-1 | TRBD2 | NA | 14 | TRBV5-1 | CASSGGLAYNEQFF | TGCGCCAGCAGCGGTGGACTAGCCTACAATGAGCAGTTCTTC
TRBJ2-3 | TRBD2 | many | 13 | TRBV20-1 | CSATGGARDTQYF | TGCAGTGCCACCGGGGGGGCGCGGGATACGCAGTATTTT
TRBJ1-2 | TRBD1 | few | 15 | TRBV20-1 | CSASRTGGKGYGYTF | TGCAGTGCTTCAAGAACAGGGGGCAAGGGCTATGGCTACACCTTC
TRBJ1-5 | NA | few | 14 | TRBV20-1 | CSAREGGRFQPQHF | TGCAGTGCTAGAGAAGGAGGGCGATTCCAGCCCCAGCATTTT
TRBJ2-3 | NA | few | 15 | TRBV5-4 | CALWDGGPSTDTQYF | TGTGCCCTCTGGGACGGGGGGCCTAGCACAGATACGCAGTATTTT
TRBJ2-7 | NA | NA | 15 | TRBV6-5 | CASSYSGGGQDEQYF | TGTGCCAGCAGTTACTCGGGGGGGGGCCAGGACGAGCAGTACTTC
TRBJ2-5 | TRBD1 | many | 16 | TRBV6-2/TRBV6-3 | CASSYWTGGTQETQYF | TGTGCCAGCAGTTACTGGACAGGGGGCACCCAAGAGACCCAGTACTTC
TRBJ1-1 | TRBD1 | many | 14 | TRBV2 | CASSEGGQRTEAFF | TGTGCCAGCAGTGAAGGGGGACAGAGGACTGAAGCTTTCTTT
TRBJ2-7 | TRBD2 | many | 19 | TRBV20-1 | CSARDRTIGIAGPHYEQYF | TGCAGTGCTAGAGATCGCACCATAGGGATAGCGGGGCCCCACTACGAGCAGTACTTC
TRBJ2-3 | NA | few | 13 | TRBV7-2 | CASSLPKTDTQYF | TGTGCCAGCAGCTTACCGAAAACAGATACGCAGTATTTT
TRBJ1-1 | NA | many | 14 | TRBV9 | CASSVIGGYTEAFF | TGTGCCAGCAGCGTAATCGGGGGGTACACTGAAGCTTTCTTT
TRBJ2-6 | NA | many | 13 | TRBV28 | CASKVSGANVLTF | TGTGCCAGCAAAGTCTCTGGGGCCAACGTCCTGACTTTC